The 22 T cell receptor beta chains presented below share a single source sample, sequenced in a study of blood T cell repertoires in COVID-19. Clones were sequenced by immunoSEQ multiplex PCR, and TCRdb holds only the in-frame ones, with some missing. The sample lists roughly 190,000 clones, roughly four fifths seen once, with roughly 3% in the top ten. The sequencing sample was made of peripheral blood. The receptors come from a human donor with acute or convalescent COVID-19. The donor label of this sample is uncertain.

The V call is TRBV7-2, the J call TRBJ1-6; 9 bases are a match to TRBD1. After removal of 4 bases from V and 3 bases from J, the junction contained 1 base not matched to a gene. This CDR3 has 15 amino acids. Per germline, CDR1 SGHTA and CDR2 FQGNSA. Here the CDR3 DNA reads TGTGCCAGCAGCTCGGACAGGGGCTATAATTCACCCCTCCACTTT. Residues: CASSSDRGYNSPLHF.

The chain uses TRBV10-3 and TRBJ1-1; 7 bases are a match to TRBD1. V lost 6 bases to trimming and J lost 1 base; unmatched junction nucleotides: 2. The CDR3 is 13 residues long. Germline V CDR1 and CDR2: ENHRY, SYGVKD. As DNA, the CDR3 is TGTGCCATCAGAGACAGGGAGAACACTGAAGCTTTCTTT. Amino acids: CAIRDRENTEAFF.

V is TRBV18 and J is TRBJ1-5; no clear D gene. Germline V gene sequence: CDR1 KGHSH, CDR2 LQKENI. The ends were cut back, 1 base at V and 4 bases at J, with 14 bases in the middle. The CDR3 runs to 16 residues. The CDR3 nucleotides read TGTGCCAGCTCACCACAGCCGGCGGCGGATAATCAGCCCCAGCATTTT. As protein: CASSPQPAADNQPQHF.

This rearrangement joins TRBV3-1 (or the pseudogene TRBV3-2) to TRBJ2-6; D remains unclear. Trimming took off 3 bases at V and 2 bases at J, with 11 bases between the two ends. The CDR3 loop spans 16 amino acids. In germline, CDR1 is LGHDT, CDR2 YNNKEL (reference sequence). The CDR3 DNA follows: TGTGCCAGCAGCCACCTGACCCAGGCTGGGGCCAACGTCCTGACTTTC. This encodes CASSHLTQAGANVLTF.

The chain employs TRBV5-1 and TRBJ1-1; tentatively, D is TRBD1 (5 bases). Trimming removed 4 bases at V and 1 base at J, with 11 bases between. The germline CDR1 and CDR2 sequences are SGHRS and YFSETQ. CDR3 length: 14 residues. CDR3 nucleotides: TGCGCCAGCAGCGTCAGGGTGGGGAACACTGAAGCTTTCTTT. It specifies CASSVRVGNTEAFF.

J is TRBJ1-4 and V is TRBV5-1, with 8 bases lining up with TRBD1. V lost 0 bases, J lost 8 bases, and 12 bases stayed unmatched. CDR1 is SGHRS, CDR2 YFSETQ, per germline. This CDR3 is 17 amino acids long. The CDR3 reads CASSLGYQGARREKLFF. As DNA, the CDR3 is TGCGCCAGCAGCTTGGGTTACCAGGGGGCACGACGGGAAAAACTGTTTTTT. Full variable domain (outside the CDR3, taken from reference TRBV5-1 and TRBJ1-4): KAGVTQTPRYLIKTRGQQVTLSCSPISGHRSVSWYQQTPGQGLQFLFEYFSETQRNKGNFPGRFSGRQFSNSRSEMNVSTLELGDSALYLCASSLGYQGARREKLFFGSGTQLSVL.

This clone was recorded a few times. Other nucleotide sequences in the sample specify the same CDR3. V and J are TRBV19 and TRBJ2-2, with unresolved D. V was pared by 1 base and J by 3 bases, with 6 bases between. The CDR3 is made up of 14 amino acids. Germline loops: CDR1 LNHDA, CDR2 SQIVND (reference sequence). CDR3 DNA: TGTGCCAGTAGTATAGCCCGGGACACCGGGGAGCTGTTTTTT. Protein: CASSIARDTGELFF. The full variable domain, in which reference TRBV19 and TRBJ2-2 provide the parts outside the CDR3, is DGGITQSPKYLFRKEGQNVTLSCEQNLNHDAMYWYRQDPGQGLRLIYYSQIVNDFQKGDIAEGYSVSREKKESFPLTVTSAQKNPTAFYLCASSIARDTGELFFGEGSRLTVL.

This clone was observed a handful of times. The rearrangement joins TRBV4-1 to TRBJ1-2; TRBD1 might be the D (6 bases). Germline CDR1 and CDR2: MGHRA and YSYEKL. Trimming took off 5 bases at V and 0 bases at J, with 13 bases between the two ends. This CDR3 region has 15 residues. CDR3 DNA: TGCGCCAGCAGCAGTCGGACAGCAGCTAACTATGGCTACACCTTC. Protein sequence: CASSSRTAANYGYTF.

V gene TRBV18 combines with J gene TRBJ1-5; tentative D call: TRBD1 (5 bases). The CDR3 covers 18 residues. CDR1 is KGHSH, CDR2 LQKENI, per germline. Trimming cost V 6 bases and J 0 bases, with 21 bases left between them. DNA of the CDR3: TGTGCCAGCTCTCGGGACCGCAGCGGGTCCTATAGCAATCAGCCCCAGCATTTT. It translates to CASSRDRSGSYSNQPQHF. Complete variable domain (other parts from reference TRBV18 and TRBJ1-5): NAGVMQNPRHLVRRRGQEARLRCSPMKGHSHVYWYRQLPEEGLKFMVYLQKENIIDESGMPKERFSAEFPKEGPSILRIQQVVRGDSAAYFCASSRDRSGSYSNQPQHFGDGTRLSIL.

This clone was found a few times. V and J are TRBV18 and TRBJ1-1; D gene ambiguous. Trimming cost V 5 bases and J 5 bases, with 12 bases left between them. The CDR3 has 13 amino acids. Germline CDR1 reads KGHSH; CDR2 reads LQKENI. CDR3 in amino acids: CASSSKEGTEAFF. CDR3 nucleotides: TGTGCCAGCTCATCCAAAGAGGGAACTGAAGCTTTCTTT.

The chain uses TRBV7-6 and TRBJ2-5; D possibly corresponds to TRBD1 (6 bases). This CDR3 spans 14 amino acids. Between the trimmed V and J ends, which lost 5 bases and 5 bases, there was a span of 15 bases. Germline-derived CDR1 and CDR2 are SGHVS and FNYEAQ. CDR3 sequence reads: CASSLLTGGETQYF. The CDR3 coding sequence is TGTGCCAGCAGCCTCTTAACTGGGGGCGAGACCCAGTACTTC.

This chain links TRBV30 with TRBJ2-3, with 9 positions matching TRBD1. Trimming at V came to 0 bases and at J to 5 bases, leaving 3 bases not matched to a gene. CDR3 length: 14 residues. From germline, CDR1 is GTSNPN and CDR2 SVGIG (reference sequence). In nucleotides, the CDR3 is TGTGCCTGGAGTGTACAGGGGGCTAAAGATACGCAGTATTTT. Its protein product is CAWSVQGAKDTQYF.

A remark on this clone: In the same sample, other DNA sequences code for this CDR3. CDR3 region: CASSFLTSGSTDTQYF. The CDR3, as DNA: TGTGCCAGCAGTTTCCTAACTAGCGGGTCCACAGATACGCAGTATTTT. The chain joins TRBV28 to TRBJ2-3; TRBD2 matches 9 bases. Germline trimming cut 3 bases from V and 2 bases from J; bases unmatched to any gene: 6. Germline CDR1 and CDR2: MDHEN and SYDVKM. The CDR3 is 16 residues long.

The rearrangement links TRBV7-9 to TRBJ2-7; D perhaps matches TRBD2 (6 bases). Germline V lookup: CDR1 SEHNR, CDR2 FQNEAQ (reference sequence). Trimming shortened V by 5 bases and J by 5 bases, and 22 bases separated the two germline ends. The CDR3 totals 16 residues. Here the CDR3 reads CASSGGGVGGVHEQYF. In DNA, the CDR3 is TGTGCCAGCAGCGGGGGAGGTGTCGGTGGGGTCCACGAGCAGTACTTC.

The chain recombines TRBV27 with TRBJ1-1, with D maybe TRBD1 (5 bases). The V gene's germline CDR1 is MNHEY and CDR2 SMNVEV (reference sequence). The CDR3 sequence is 13 residues long. V was shortened by 7 bases and J by 5 bases, with 14 bases between the two germline ends. The CDR3 loop is CASTWGVGTEAFF. The CDR3 bases are TGTGCCAGCACCTGGGGGGTAGGAACTGAAGCTTTCTTT.

This clone was seen a single time. J is TRBJ2-3 and V is TRBV19; 10 bases are a match to TRBD1. The CDR3 extends over 15 amino acids. CDR1 is LNHDA, CDR2 SQIVND, per germline (reference sequence). Trimming cost V 4 bases and J 6 bases; bases outside gene matches: 7. CDR3: CASSTGTGVGDTQYF. CDR3 DNA: TGTGCCAGTAGTACCGGGACAGGGGTAGGGGATACGCAGTATTTT.

J is TRBJ1-2 and V is TRBV25-1; D unclear. V was shortened by 0 bases and J by 6 bases, with 11 bases between the two germline ends. CDR1 is MGHDK, CDR2 SYGVNS, per germline. This CDR3 spans 14 amino acids. CDR3 in DNA: TGTGCCAGCAGTGAATATCGTCGGGAGGATGGCTACACCTTC. This translates into CASSEYRREDGYTF.

The chain combines TRBV12-3 or TRBV12-4 with TRBJ2-3; weak D call: TRBD2 (5 bases). Trimming took 4 bases from V and 8 from J, leaving 7 bases between them. This CDR3 is built from 11 residues. CDR3 DNA sequence: TGTGCCAGCAGTTCCCTAGCTACGCAGTATTTT. Amino acids: CASSSLATQYF.

The chain recombines TRBV27 with TRBJ2-5; 7 bases line up with TRBD2. Germline lookup yields CDR1 MNHEY and CDR2 SMNVEV (reference sequence). J lost 2 bases, V lost 0 bases, and 6 bases had no gene match. The CDR3 is 16 residues long. CDR3 residues: CASSLSGGSGQETQYF. Written as DNA, the CDR3 is TGTGCCAGCAGTTTATCAGGCGGGAGCGGGCAAGAGACCCAGTACTTC.

The genes are TRBV4-2 and TRBJ2-7; a possible D gene is TRBD1 (6 bases). The CDR3 sequence is 15 residues long. Between the trimmed V and J ends, which lost 5 bases and 1 base, there was a span of 15 bases. The germline CDR1 and CDR2 sequences are LGHNA and YNFKEQ. The CDR3 protein is CASSAGIDRSYEQYF. CDR3 DNA: TGTGCCAGCAGCGCAGGGATAGACAGGTCCTACGAGCAGTACTTC.

The rearrangement joins TRBV9 to TRBJ2-1, with D uncertain. Trimming took 0 bases from V and 3 from J, leaving 13 bases between them. The CDR3 runs to 16 residues. Germline loops: CDR1 SGDLS, CDR2 YYNGEE. This CDR3 reads CASSVGEDTVYNEQFF. The CDR3 coding sequence is TGTGCCAGCAGCGTAGGAGAAGACACAGTCTACAATGAGCAGTTCTTC.

In this sample, this clone turned up once. One end of the junction does not line up with germline, which may come from a read error. This chain links TRBV7-2 with TRBJ1-1; 10 positions agree with TRBD1. The CDR3 extends over 17 amino acids. In germline, CDR1 is SGHTA, CDR2 FQGNSA. As DNA, the CDR3 is TGTGCCAGCAGCTTAGTGGGGACAGGGGCTACGAACGCTGAAGCTTTCTTT. It encodes CASSLVGTGATNAEAFF.